The 15 T cell receptor beta chains below come from one sample, sequenced in a study of cytomegalovirus exposure and HLA in healthy donors. Primers for the PCR totalled 60 Vbeta and 13 Jbeta. Assay: immunoSEQ multiplex PCR; the TCRdb copy retains only in-frame clones and omits some. Here the sample spans 100,000 to 130,000 clones, around two thirds being singletons. The sample was PBMCs. The receptor set was obtained from a woman aged 40 to 50 in good health and CMV-seropositive.

This chain connects TRBV19 to TRBJ2-3, with unresolved D. V was trimmed by 1 base and J by 0 bases, leaving 5 bases between them. The germline gives CDR1 LNHDA, CDR2 SQIVND (reference sequence). The CDR3 is made up of 14 amino acids. The CDR3 spells CASSIGQSTDTQYF. CDR3 sequence (DNA): TGTGCCAGTAGTATAGGCCAGAGCACAGATACGCAGTATTTT.

This clone was seen a handful of times. Compared with germline, one end of the junction differs, possibly owing to a read error. V is TRBV5-1 and J is TRBJ1-1; D not certain. Germline lookup yields CDR1 SGHRS and CDR2 YFSETQ. This CDR3 has 14 residues. In nucleotides, the CDR3 is TGCGCCAGCAGCTTGGGGCCAGCGAACGCTGAAGCTTTCTTT. Translation gives CASSLGPANAEAFF. Combining the CDR3 with reference TRBV5-1 and TRBJ1-1 gives the whole variable domain KAGVTQTPRYLIKTRGQQVTLSCSPISGHRSVSWYQQTPGQGLQFLFEYFSETQRNKGNFPGRFSGRQFSNSRSEMNVSTLELGDSALYLCASSLGPANAEAFFGQGTRLTVV.

This chain links TRBV5-6 with TRBJ1-2; D is unclear. The CDR3 spans 13 residues. Trimming took off 3 bases at V and 8 bases at J, with 14 bases between the two ends. Germline CDR1 and CDR2: SGHDT and YYEEEE. DNA of the CDR3: TGTGCCAGCAGCTCTGGGCCCCCGGCGGGCTACACCTTC. It is translated as CASSSGPPAGYTF.

The chain recombines TRBV6-5 with TRBJ2-3; no firm D call. This CDR3 comprises 15 residues. Germline CDR1 and CDR2: MNHEY and SVGAGI. V lost 6 bases, J lost 2 bases, and 15 bases lay in between. CDR3: CASSRSLFITDTQYF. The CDR3, as DNA: TGTGCCAGCAGCCGTAGCCTATTTATCACAGATACGCAGTATTTT.

This chain uses TRBV23-1 with TRBJ2-1; D perhaps matches TRBD1 (6 bases). TRBV23-1 is reported as an ORF; its role is uncertain. This CDR3 contains 16 residues. Trimming took 3 bases from V and 7 from J, leaving 19 bases between them. The CDR3 is CASSHPWQGYRNEQFF. As DNA, the CDR3 is TGCGCCAGCAGTCACCCATGGCAGGGGTATCGGAATGAGCAGTTCTTC.

The V and J genes are TRBV13 and TRBJ2-3; 7 bases line up with TRBD1. Germline V CDR1 and CDR2: PRHDT, FYEKMQ (reference sequence). The trim removed 4 bases at V and 5 bases at J, leaving 15 bases unmatched. The CDR3 has 17 amino acids. Written as DNA, the CDR3 is TGTGCCAGCAGCTCCCTAGGGACAGCGAGTCAGAGAGATACGCAGTATTTT. This translates into CASSSLGTASQRDTQYF.

V usage is TRBV11-3 and J usage is TRBJ2-7; no clear D gene. Germline CDR1 and CDR2: SGHNT and YENEEA. The CDR3 loop spans 13 amino acids. Trimming shortened V by 2 bases and J by 6 bases, and 11 bases separated the two germline ends. CDR3 residues: CASSLIPSGEQYF. The CDR3 DNA reads TGTGCCAGCAGCTTAATCCCATCGGGCGAGCAGTACTTC.

The chain is built from TRBV5-1 and TRBJ1-3, with 7 bases lining up with TRBD1. With V trimmed by 2 bases and J by 0 bases, 2 bases remained unmatched. From germline, CDR1 is SGHRS and CDR2 YFSETQ. CDR3 length: 15 residues. CDR3: CASSLGTASGNTIYF. The CDR3 nucleotides read TGCGCCAGCAGCTTAGGGACAGCCTCTGGAAACACCATATATTTT. Complete variable domain (other parts from reference TRBV5-1 and TRBJ1-3): KAGVTQTPRYLIKTRGQQVTLSCSPISGHRSVSWYQQTPGQGLQFLFEYFSETQRNKGNFPGRFSGRQFSNSRSEMNVSTLELGDSALYLCASSLGTASGNTIYFGEGSWLTVV.

V usage is TRBV2 and J usage is TRBJ1-1; no definite D call. V lost 7 bases, J lost 1 base, and 13 bases lay in between. CDR3 length: 14 residues. The germline V gene encodes CDR1 SNHLY and CDR2 FYNNEI. The CDR3 sequence: CASKNRDGNTEAFF. CDR3 sequence (DNA): TGTGCCAGCAAAAATCGCGATGGGAACACTGAAGCTTTCTTT. Looking up the rest from reference TRBV2 and TRBJ1-1 gives the full variable domain: EPEVTQTPSHQVTQMGQEVILRCVPISNHLYFYWYRQILGQKVEFLVSFYNNEISEKSEIFDDQFSVERPDGSNFTLKIRSTKLEDSAMYFCASKNRDGNTEAFFGQGTRLTVV.

The chain joins TRBV4-3 to TRBJ2-2; D ambiguous. The CDR3 contains 16 residues. Germline CDR1 reads LGHNA; CDR2 reads YSLEER. V shed 0 bases and J shed 1 base, with 9 bases lying between them. CDR3 amino acids: CASSQDFQVNTGELFF. The CDR3 DNA reads TGCGCCAGCAGCCAAGATTTTCAGGTGAACACCGGGGAGCTGTTTTTT.

The chain couples TRBV5-1 to TRBJ1-2; 7 nucleotides match TRBD1. Germline CDR1 reads SGHRS; CDR2 reads YFSETQ. CDR3 length: 14 amino acids. J gave up 4 bases and V 0 bases, and 3 bases lay outside the gene matches. The CDR3 protein is CASSLGQGPYGYTF. CDR3 bases: TGCGCCAGCAGCTTGGGACAGGGACCCTATGGCTACACCTTC.

This clone was observed a handful of times. In DNA, the CDR3 is TGTGCCAGTAGTATCCGAGCAGGCTGGATCGACGAGCAGTACTTC. It encodes CASSIRAGWIDEQYF. V and J are TRBV19 and TRBJ2-7, with D unclear. Trimming stripped 3 bases from V and 5 bases from J, with 17 bases between. The CDR3 is 15 residues long. From germline, CDR1 is LNHDA and CDR2 SQIVND (reference sequence).

This clone has more than one count but fewer than ten. This chain joins TRBV2 and TRBJ1-1; D call uncertain. The CDR3 covers 14 residues. Germline V gives CDR1 SNHLY, CDR2 FYNNEI. Between the trimmed V and J ends, which lost 6 bases and 2 bases, there was a span of 13 bases. The CDR3 sequence: CASRQTGTNTEAFF. The CDR3 nucleotides are TGTGCCAGCAGACAAACGGGAACCAACACTGAAGCTTTCTTT.

This chain joins TRBV6-5 and TRBJ1-5; the D is unclear. Trimming took 2 bases from V and 2 from J, leaving 10 bases between them. Germline lookup yields CDR1 MNHEY and CDR2 SVGAGI. The CDR3 is made up of 15 amino acids. The CDR3 reads CASSYREVGNQPQHF. In DNA form, the CDR3 reads TGTGCCAGCAGTTACAGGGAGGTCGGCAATCAGCCCCAGCATTTT.

A single count supports this clone. This chain joins TRBV5-1 and TRBJ2-2; D is perhaps TRBD1 (5 bases). From germline, CDR1 is SGHRS and CDR2 YFSETQ. Trimming pared 0 bases from V and 0 bases from J, leaving 9 bases between. The CDR3 sequence is 16 residues long. CDR3 residues: CASSLAQGSNTGELFF. CDR3 in DNA: TGCGCCAGCAGCTTGGCCCAGGGATCGAACACCGGGGAGCTGTTTTTT.